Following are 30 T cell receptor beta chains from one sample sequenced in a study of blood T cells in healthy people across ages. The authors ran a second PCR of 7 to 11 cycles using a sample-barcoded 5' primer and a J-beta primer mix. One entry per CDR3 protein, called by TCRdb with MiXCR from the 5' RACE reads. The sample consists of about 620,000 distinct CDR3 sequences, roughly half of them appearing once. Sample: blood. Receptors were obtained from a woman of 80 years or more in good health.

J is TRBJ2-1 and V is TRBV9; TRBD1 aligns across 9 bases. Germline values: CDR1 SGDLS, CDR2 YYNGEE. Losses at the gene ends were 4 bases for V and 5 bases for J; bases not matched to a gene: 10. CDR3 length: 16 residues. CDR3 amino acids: CASSTNGQGTHNEQFF. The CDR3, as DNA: TGTGCCAGCAGCACCAACGGACAGGGGACCCACAATGAGCAGTTCTTC.

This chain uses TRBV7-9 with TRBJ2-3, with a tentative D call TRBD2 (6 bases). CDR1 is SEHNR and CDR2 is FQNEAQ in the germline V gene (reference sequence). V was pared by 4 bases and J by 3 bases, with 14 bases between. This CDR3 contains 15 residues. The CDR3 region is CASSWFSGYTDTQYF. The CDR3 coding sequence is TGTGCCAGCAGCTGGTTTAGCGGCTATACAGATACGCAGTATTTT. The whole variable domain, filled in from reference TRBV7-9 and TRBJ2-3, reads DTGVSQNPRHKITKRGQNVTFRCDPISEHNRLYWYRQTLGQGPEFLTYFQNEAQLEKSRLLSDRFSAERPKGSFSTLEIQRTEQGDSAMYLCASSWFSGYTDTQYFGPGTRLTVL.

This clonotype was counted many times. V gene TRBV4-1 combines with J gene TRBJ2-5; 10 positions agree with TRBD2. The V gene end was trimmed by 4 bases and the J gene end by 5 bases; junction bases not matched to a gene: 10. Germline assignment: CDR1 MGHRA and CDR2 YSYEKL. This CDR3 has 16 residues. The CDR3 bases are TGCGCCAGCAGCCGAAACTCCGGGACTAGCGTGGAGACCCAGTACTTC. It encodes CASSRNSGTSVETQYF.

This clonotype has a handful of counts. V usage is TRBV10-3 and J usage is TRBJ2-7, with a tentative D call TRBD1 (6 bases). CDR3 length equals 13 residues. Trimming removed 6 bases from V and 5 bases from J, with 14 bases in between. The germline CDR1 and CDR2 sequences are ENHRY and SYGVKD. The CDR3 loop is CAIRDRTVDEQYF. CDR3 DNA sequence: TGTGCCATCAGAGACAGGACGGTCGACGAGCAGTACTTC.

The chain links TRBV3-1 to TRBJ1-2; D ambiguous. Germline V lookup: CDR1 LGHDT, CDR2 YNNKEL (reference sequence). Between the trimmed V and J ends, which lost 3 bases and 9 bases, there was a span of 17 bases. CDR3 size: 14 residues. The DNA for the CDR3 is TGTGCCAGCAGCCAGGGCAGTTTCCGTTATAGCTACACCTTC. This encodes CASSQGSFRYSYTF.

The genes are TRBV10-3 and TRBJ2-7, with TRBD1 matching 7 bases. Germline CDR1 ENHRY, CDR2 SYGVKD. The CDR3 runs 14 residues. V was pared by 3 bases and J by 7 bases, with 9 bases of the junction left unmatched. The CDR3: CAISEPDRDNEQYF. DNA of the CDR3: TGTGCCATCAGTGAACCTGACAGGGACAATGAGCAGTACTTC.

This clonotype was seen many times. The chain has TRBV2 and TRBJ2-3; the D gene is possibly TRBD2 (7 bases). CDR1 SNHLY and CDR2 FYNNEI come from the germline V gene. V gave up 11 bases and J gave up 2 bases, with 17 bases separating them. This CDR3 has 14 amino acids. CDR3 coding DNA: TGTGCCTCGGGGAGGGCGGGGGCCACAGATACGCAGTATTTT. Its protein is CASGRAGATDTQYF.

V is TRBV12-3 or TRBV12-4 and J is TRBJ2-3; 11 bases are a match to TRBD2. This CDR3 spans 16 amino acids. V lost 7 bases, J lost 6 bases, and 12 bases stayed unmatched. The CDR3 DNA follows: TGTGCCAGCACCCCTTCTCTAGCGGGGGGACGGGATACGCAGTATTTT. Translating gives CASTPSLAGGRDTQYF.

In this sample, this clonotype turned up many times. CDR3: CAYRTEPSTDTQYF. CDR3 DNA: TGTGCCTACAGGACGGAGCCTAGCACAGATACGCAGTATTTT. The gene calls are TRBV10-3 and TRBJ2-3; D may be TRBD1 (5 bases). This CDR3 spans 14 amino acids. Trimming pared 11 bases from V and 0 bases from J, leaving 15 bases between. Per the germline V gene, CDR1 is ENHRY and CDR2 is SYGVKD.

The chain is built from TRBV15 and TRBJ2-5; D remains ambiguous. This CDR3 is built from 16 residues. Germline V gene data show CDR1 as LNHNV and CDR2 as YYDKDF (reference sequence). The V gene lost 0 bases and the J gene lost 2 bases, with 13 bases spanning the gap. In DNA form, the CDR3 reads TGTGCCACCAGCAGAGATTTAGGTCGTTGGCAAGAGACCCAGTACTTC. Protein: CATSRDLGRWQETQYF.

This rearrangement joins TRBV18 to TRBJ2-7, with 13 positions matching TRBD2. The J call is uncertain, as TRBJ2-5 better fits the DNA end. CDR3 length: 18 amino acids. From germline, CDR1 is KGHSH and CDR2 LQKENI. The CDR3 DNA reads TGTGCCAGCTCAGCTGCCCTTCCGGGACTAGCGGGATCAGAGACCCAGTACTTC. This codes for CASSAALPGLAGSETQYF.

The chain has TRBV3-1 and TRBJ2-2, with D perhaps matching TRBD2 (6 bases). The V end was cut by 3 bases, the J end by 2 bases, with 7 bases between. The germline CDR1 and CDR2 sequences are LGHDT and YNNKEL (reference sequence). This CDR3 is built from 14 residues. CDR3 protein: CASSHGTNTGELFF. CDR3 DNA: TGTGCCAGCAGCCACGGGACTAACACCGGGGAGCTGTTTTTT.

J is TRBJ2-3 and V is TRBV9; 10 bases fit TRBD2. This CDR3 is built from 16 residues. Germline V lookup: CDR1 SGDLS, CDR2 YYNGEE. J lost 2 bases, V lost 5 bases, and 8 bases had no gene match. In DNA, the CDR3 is TGTGCCAGCAGAGAATCTAGCGGGGGCCACACAGATACGCAGTATTTT. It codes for CASRESSGGHTDTQYF.

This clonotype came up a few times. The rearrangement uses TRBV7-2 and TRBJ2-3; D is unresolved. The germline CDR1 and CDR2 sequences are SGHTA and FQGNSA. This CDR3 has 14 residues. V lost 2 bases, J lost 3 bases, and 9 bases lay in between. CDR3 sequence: CASSLRSWTDTQYF. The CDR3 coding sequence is TGTGCCAGCAGCTTAAGATCCTGGACAGATACGCAGTATTTT.

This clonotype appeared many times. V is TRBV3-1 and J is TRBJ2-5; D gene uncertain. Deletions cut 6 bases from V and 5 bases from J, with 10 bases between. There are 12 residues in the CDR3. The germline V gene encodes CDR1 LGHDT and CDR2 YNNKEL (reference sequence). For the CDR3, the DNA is TGTGCCAGCAGTAGGGAAGTGGAGACCCAGTACTTC. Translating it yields CASSREVETQYF.

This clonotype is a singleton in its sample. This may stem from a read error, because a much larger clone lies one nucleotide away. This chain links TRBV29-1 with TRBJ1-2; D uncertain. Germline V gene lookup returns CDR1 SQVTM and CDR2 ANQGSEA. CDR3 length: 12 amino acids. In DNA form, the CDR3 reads TGCAGCGTTGAAGATCTGGGGTCAGGCTGCACCTTC. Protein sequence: CSVEDLGSGCTF.

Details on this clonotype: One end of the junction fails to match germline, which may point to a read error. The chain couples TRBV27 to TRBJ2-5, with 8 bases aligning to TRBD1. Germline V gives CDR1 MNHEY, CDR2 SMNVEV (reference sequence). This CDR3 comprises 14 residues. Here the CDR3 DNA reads TGTGCCAGCAGTTCCTGGACAGGGAAAGAGACCCCGTACTTC. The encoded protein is CASSSWTGKETPYF.

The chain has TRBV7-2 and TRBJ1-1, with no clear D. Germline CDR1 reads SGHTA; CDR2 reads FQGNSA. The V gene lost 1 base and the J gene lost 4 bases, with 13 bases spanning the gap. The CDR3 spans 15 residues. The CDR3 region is CASSLVRARGTEAFF. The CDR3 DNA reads TGTGCCAGCAGCTTAGTCCGGGCGCGGGGCACTGAAGCTTTCTTT.

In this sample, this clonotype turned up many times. The CDR3 is CSAREAGRQETQYF. The CDR3 nucleotides read TGCAGTGCTAGAGAGGCGGGCCGACAAGAGACCCAGTACTTC. The chain is built from TRBV20-1 and TRBJ2-5; a weak D match, TRBD2 (5 bases). Germline assignment: CDR1 DFQATT and CDR2 SNEGSKA (reference sequence). The CDR3 sequence is 14 residues long. The V gene lost 0 bases and the J gene lost 2 bases, with 10 bases spanning the gap.

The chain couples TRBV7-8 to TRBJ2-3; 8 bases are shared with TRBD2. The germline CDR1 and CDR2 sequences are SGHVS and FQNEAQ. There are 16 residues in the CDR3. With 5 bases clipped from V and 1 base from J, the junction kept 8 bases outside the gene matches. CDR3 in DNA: TGTGCCAGCAGCCCAAGACCTAGCGGGCGCACAGATACGCAGTATTTT. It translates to CASSPRPSGRTDTQYF.

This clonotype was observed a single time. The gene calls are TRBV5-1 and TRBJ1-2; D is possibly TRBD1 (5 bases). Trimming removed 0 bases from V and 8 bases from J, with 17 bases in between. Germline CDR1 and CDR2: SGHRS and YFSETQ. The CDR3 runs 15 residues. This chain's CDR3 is CASSLESQGSTGYTF. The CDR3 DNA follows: TGCGCCAGCAGCTTGGAGTCCCAGGGCAGTACGGGCTACACCTTC. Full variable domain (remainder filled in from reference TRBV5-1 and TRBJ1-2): KAGVTQTPRYLIKTRGQQVTLSCSPISGHRSVSWYQQTPGQGLQFLFEYFSETQRNKGNFPGRFSGRQFSNSRSEMNVSTLELGDSALYLCASSLESQGSTGYTFGSGTRLTVV.

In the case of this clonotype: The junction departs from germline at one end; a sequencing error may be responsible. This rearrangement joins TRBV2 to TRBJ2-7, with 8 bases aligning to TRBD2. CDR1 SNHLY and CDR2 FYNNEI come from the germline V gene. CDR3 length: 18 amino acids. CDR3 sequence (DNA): TGTGCCAGCAGTGAAGGTCTAGCGGGCCCGCTGAAGCTCTACGCGCAGTACTTC. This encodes CASSEGLAGPLKLYAQYF.

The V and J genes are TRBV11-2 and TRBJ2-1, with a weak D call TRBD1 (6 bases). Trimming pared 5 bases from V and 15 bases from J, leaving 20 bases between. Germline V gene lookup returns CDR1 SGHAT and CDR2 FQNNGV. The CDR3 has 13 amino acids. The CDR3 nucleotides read TGTGCCAGCAGCGGGGACCCGGGACATGGAGGGTTCTTC. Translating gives CASSGDPGHGGFF.

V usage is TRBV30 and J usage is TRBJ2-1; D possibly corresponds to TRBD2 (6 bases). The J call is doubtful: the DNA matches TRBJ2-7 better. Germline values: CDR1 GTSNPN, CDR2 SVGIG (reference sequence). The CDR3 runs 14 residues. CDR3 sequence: CAWDQTRSYNEQYF. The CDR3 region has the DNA TGTGCCTGGGATCAGACTAGATCCTACAATGAGCAGTACTTC.

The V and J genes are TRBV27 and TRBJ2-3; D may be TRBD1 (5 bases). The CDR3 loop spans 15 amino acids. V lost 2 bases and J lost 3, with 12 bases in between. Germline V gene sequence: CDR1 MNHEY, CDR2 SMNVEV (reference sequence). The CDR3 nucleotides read TGTGCCAGCAGTTTAGAGAACAGGAAGACAGATACGCAGTATTTT. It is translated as CASSLENRKTDTQYF.

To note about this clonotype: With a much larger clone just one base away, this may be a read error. The CDR3 nucleotides read TGTGCCAGCAGTTTATCCGGTGGGGGGAGCTCCTACAATGAGCAGTTCTTC. This translates into CASSLSGGGSSYNEQFF. The rearrangement uses TRBV27 and TRBJ2-1, with a possible D match to TRBD2 (6 bases). V gave up 0 bases and J gave up 0 bases, with 12 bases separating them. This CDR3 comprises 17 residues. Germline CDR1 reads MNHEY; CDR2 reads SMNVEV (reference sequence).

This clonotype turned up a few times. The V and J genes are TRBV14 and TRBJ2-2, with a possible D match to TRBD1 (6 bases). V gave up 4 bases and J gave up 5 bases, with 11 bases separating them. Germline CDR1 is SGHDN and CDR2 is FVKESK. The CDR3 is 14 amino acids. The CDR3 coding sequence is TGTGCCAGCAGCCTAGGACAGACTACCGGGGAGCTGTTTTTT. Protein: CASSLGQTTGELFF.

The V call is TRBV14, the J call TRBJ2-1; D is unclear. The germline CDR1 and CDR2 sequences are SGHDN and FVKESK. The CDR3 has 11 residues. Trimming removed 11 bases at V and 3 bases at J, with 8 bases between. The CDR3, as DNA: TGTGCCGGCGGCCTCTACAATGAGCAGTTCTTC. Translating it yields CAGGLYNEQFF.

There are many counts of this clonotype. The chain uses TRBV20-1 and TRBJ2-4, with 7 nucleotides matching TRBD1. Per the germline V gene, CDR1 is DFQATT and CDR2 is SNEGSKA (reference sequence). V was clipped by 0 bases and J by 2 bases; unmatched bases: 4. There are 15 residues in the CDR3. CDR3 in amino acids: CSARENRGTKNIQYF. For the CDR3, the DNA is TGCAGTGCTAGAGAAAACAGGGGAACCAAAAACATTCAGTACTTC.

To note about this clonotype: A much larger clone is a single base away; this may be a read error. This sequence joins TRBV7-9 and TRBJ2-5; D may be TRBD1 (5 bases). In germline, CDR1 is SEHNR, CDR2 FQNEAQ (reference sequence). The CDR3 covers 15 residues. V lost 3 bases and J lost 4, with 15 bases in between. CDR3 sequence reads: CASSFGHQGAETQYF. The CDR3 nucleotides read TGTGCCAGCAGCTTCGGGCATCAGGGCGCAGAGACCCAGTACTTC.